This T cell receptor (beta chain) derives from a study of T cell responses to AZD1222 COVID-19 vaccine. The study, taken as a whole, reports: Recipients of AZD1222 seropositive at baseline numbered only 6 or 7.

Generated by immunoSEQ multiplex PCR, the TCRdb table keeps only in-frame clones and is missing some. The top ten clones hold about 20% of a sample with 100,000 to 150,000 clones, 80% to 90% of them seen once. To note about this clone: Its matching antigen is unknown.

The receptor comes from an adult in good health. This specimen consisted of peripheral blood, obtained on day 0 of AZD1222 vaccination.

The CDR3 DNA reads as TGTGCCAGCAGTTCCCGACTAGCGGGGGCCCACGGGGAGACCCAGTACTTC. Its protein product is CASSSRLAGAHGETQYF. V gene TRBV6-2 or TRBV6-3 combines with J gene TRBJ2-5, with 12 nucleotides matching TRBD2. V gave up 4 bases and J gave up 5 bases; unmatched junction bases: 11. The CDR3 contains 17 residues. Germline-derived CDR1 and CDR2 are MNHEY and SVGEGT.